Shown below are 17 T cell receptor beta chains from a single sample sequenced in a study of control samples from healthy donors and cancer patients. The table came from immunoSEQ multiplex PCR; TCRdb's copy has only in-frame clones and leaves some out. Counted here are 150,000 or so clones, under 95% occurring once; the ten biggest clones make up almost 6%. The sequencing input was blood. These receptors were collected from a man younger than 35 in good health.

V and J are TRBV9 and TRBJ2-1, with D maybe TRBD1 (6 bases). Germline lookup yields CDR1 SGDLS and CDR2 YYNGEE. V was shortened by 2 bases and J by 4 bases, with 7 bases between the two germline ends. This CDR3 contains 13 residues. The CDR3 DNA reads as TGTGCCAGCAGCGTGCAGGGGTACAATGAGCAGTTCTTC. It specifies CASSVQGYNEQFF.

Only one count was recorded for this clone. The chain combines TRBV9 with TRBJ1-2; no reliable D call. The CDR3 consists of 14 residues. V shed 0 bases and J shed 4 bases, with 10 bases lying between them. Per germline, CDR1 SGDLS and CDR2 YYNGEE. The CDR3 is CASSVDSAIYGYTF. DNA for the CDR3: TGTGCCAGCAGCGTAGATTCCGCCATCTATGGCTACACCTTC.

This clone occurred once. The chain links TRBV6-1 to TRBJ2-7, with a weak D call TRBD1 (5 bases). Germline V gene sequence: CDR1 MNHNS, CDR2 SASEGT. Trimming took off 2 bases at V and 3 bases at J, with 5 bases between the two ends. The CDR3 runs to 12 residues. DNA of the CDR3: TGTGCCAGCAGTGAAAGGGGCTACGAGCAGTACTTC. Its protein product is CASSERGYEQYF.

This clone was detected once. The CDR3 DNA is TGTGCCAGCAGCGTAGAGGCAGATGAAGCTTTCTTT. It yields the protein CASSVEADEAFF. The gene calls are TRBV9 and TRBJ1-1, with D hard to call. Germline assignment: CDR1 SGDLS and CDR2 YYNGEE. Between the trimmed V and J ends, which lost 0 bases and 7 bases, there was a span of 7 bases. There are 12 residues in the CDR3.

The J gene is TRBJ2-5, the V gene TRBV4-1; 11 nucleotides agree with TRBD1. Germline CDR1 is MGHRA and CDR2 is YSYEKL. The CDR3 covers 17 residues. J was trimmed by 5 bases and V by 3 bases; bases with no gene match: 11. CDR3 protein: CASSHHRDRGSSETQYF. Written as DNA, the CDR3 is TGCGCCAGCAGCCACCATCGGGACAGGGGGAGTTCGGAGACCCAGTACTTC.

J is TRBJ1-6 and V is TRBV3-1 (or the pseudogene TRBV3-2); D not resolved. The CDR3 is made up of 14 amino acids. The V end lost 1 base, the J end lost 9 bases, and 10 bases lay between the germline ends. CDR1 and CDR2 (germline): LGHDT, YNNKEL (reference sequence). This chain's CDR3 is CASSQVDHSSPLHF. CDR3 nucleotide sequence: TGTGCCAGCAGCCAAGTTGATCATAGTTCACCCCTCCACTTT.

This rearrangement joins TRBV4-2 to TRBJ1-4; D not resolved. Trimming removed 4 bases at V and 7 bases at J, with 13 bases between. Germline V gene lookup returns CDR1 LGHNA and CDR2 YNFKEQ. CDR3 length equals 14 residues. CDR3 in amino acids: CASSPVSLGEKLFF. The CDR3 coding sequence is TGTGCCAGCAGCCCGGTATCGCTGGGTGAAAAACTGTTTTTT.

The chain has TRBV27 and TRBJ2-5; D gene uncertain. V lost 5 bases to trimming and J lost 1 base, with 5 bases between them. The CDR3 runs to 12 residues. Germline V gene sequence: CDR1 MNHEY, CDR2 SMNVEV (reference sequence). This chain's CDR3 is CASSASQETQYF. The CDR3 bases are TGTGCCAGCAGTGCCTCCCAAGAGACCCAGTACTTC.

The rearrangement joins TRBV5-1 to TRBJ2-1; the D gene is possibly TRBD1 (6 bases). The V gene lost 0 bases and the J gene lost 8 bases, with 12 bases spanning the gap. The germline V gene has CDR1 SGHRS and CDR2 YFSETQ. The CDR3 sequence is 14 residues long. The CDR3 bases are TGCGCCAGCAGCTTGGACAGGGCGGAGGATGAGCAGTTCTTC. This codes for CASSLDRAEDEQFF.

The table lists this clone with a count of one. The chain links TRBV3-1 (or the pseudogene TRBV3-2) to TRBJ2-3; D is tentatively TRBD1 or TRBD2 (5 bases each). Germline V gives CDR1 LGHDT, CDR2 YNNKEL (reference sequence). V was trimmed by 3 bases and J by 0 bases, leaving 10 bases between them. The CDR3 loop spans 15 amino acids. CDR3 nucleotide sequence: TGTGCCAGCAGCCAGGGGACCCCAAGCACAGATACGCAGTATTTT. Translating it yields CASSQGTPSTDTQYF.

The chain carries TRBV28 and TRBJ2-5; tentatively, D is TRBD2 (6 bases). The CDR3 runs to 14 residues. Looked up from germline, CDR1 is MDHEN and CDR2 is SYDVKM. V was pared by 8 bases and J by 0 bases, with 13 bases between. Here the CDR3 reads CASGAAGHQETQYF. CDR3 DNA: TGTGCCAGCGGCGCTGCGGGGCACCAAGAGACCCAGTACTTC.

The chain has TRBV27 and TRBJ2-7; TRBD1 might be the D (5 bases). Germline V gene data show CDR1 as MNHEY and CDR2 as SMNVEV (reference sequence). V shed 6 bases and J shed 4 bases, with 22 bases lying between them. The CDR3 extends over 16 amino acids. DNA of the CDR3: TGTGCCAGCAGAACGCTTATCCAGGGAATTAGGTACGAGCAGTACTTC. Protein: CASRTLIQGIRYEQYF.

This clone occurred once. V and J are TRBV10-1 and TRBJ1-1, with a weak D call TRBD1 (5 bases). CDR1 is WNHNN, CDR2 SYGVQD, per germline (reference sequence). Trimming left V 2 bases short and J 0 bases short, with 13 bases between. CDR3 length: 16 amino acids. CDR3 DNA sequence: TGCGCCAGCAGTGAGCAACAGGTCTGGATGAACACTGAAGCTTTCTTT. This encodes CASSEQQVWMNTEAFF.

A note on this clone: Additional DNA sequences in this sample encode the identical CDR3. The J gene is TRBJ1-1, the V gene TRBV28; 9 positions agree with TRBD1. The germline V gene has CDR1 MDHEN and CDR2 SYDVKM. The CDR3 covers 14 residues. J was trimmed by 5 bases and V by 3 bases; bases with no gene match: 4. As DNA, the CDR3 is TGTGCCAGCAGTTTGACAGGGGGTGGAACTGAAGCTTTCTTT. This sequence encodes CASSLTGGGTEAFF.

The chain couples TRBV4-1 to TRBJ1-2, with 8 positions matching TRBD1. Germline V gives CDR1 MGHRA, CDR2 YSYEKL. The CDR3 sequence is 15 residues long. The V gene end was trimmed by 4 bases and the J gene end by 4 bases; junction bases not matched to a gene: 8. CDR3 nucleotide sequence: TGCGCCAGCAGCCCGGGCGGGACAGGAGTCTATGGCTACACCTTC. It specifies CASSPGGTGVYGYTF.

The chain carries TRBV7-8 and TRBJ1-5, with D unresolved. V shed 4 bases and J shed 7 bases, with 20 bases lying between them. The CDR3 is 16 residues long. From germline, CDR1 is SGHVS and CDR2 FQNEAQ. This CDR3 reads CASSSSGWEKGQPQHF. CDR3 coding DNA: TGTGCCAGCAGCTCCTCTGGGTGGGAAAAAGGGCAGCCCCAGCATTTT. The variable domain in full, completed from reference TRBV7-8 and TRBJ1-5, reads GAGVSQSPRYKVAKRGQDVALRCDPISGHVSLFWYQQALGQGPEFLTYFQNEAQLDKSGLPSDRFFAERPEGSVSTLKIQRTQQEDSAVYLCASSSSGWEKGQPQHFGDGTRLSIL.

This clone has only one observation. The chain links TRBV5-1 to TRBJ2-7; a weak D match, TRBD2 (6 bases). In germline, CDR1 is SGHRS, CDR2 YFSETQ. The V end was cut by 7 bases, the J end by 4 bases, with 15 bases between. The CDR3 consists of 13 residues. DNA of the CDR3: TGCGCCAGCGGACCGGACGGAGGGTACGAGCAGTACTTC. Protein sequence: CASGPDGGYEQYF.